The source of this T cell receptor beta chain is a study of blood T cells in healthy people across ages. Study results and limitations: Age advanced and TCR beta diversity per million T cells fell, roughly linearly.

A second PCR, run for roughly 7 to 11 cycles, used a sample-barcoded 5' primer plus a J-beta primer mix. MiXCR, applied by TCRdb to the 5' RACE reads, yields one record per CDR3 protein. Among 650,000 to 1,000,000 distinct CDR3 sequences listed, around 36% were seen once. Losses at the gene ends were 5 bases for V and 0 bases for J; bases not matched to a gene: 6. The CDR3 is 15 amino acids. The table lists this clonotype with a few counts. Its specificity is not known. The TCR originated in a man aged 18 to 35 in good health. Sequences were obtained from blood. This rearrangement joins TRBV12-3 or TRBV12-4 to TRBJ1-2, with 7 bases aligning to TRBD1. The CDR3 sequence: CASSPAGTANYGYTF. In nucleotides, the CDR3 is TGTGCCAGCAGTCCAGCCGGGACAGCTAACTATGGCTACACCTTC.